A selection of T cell receptor beta chains follows, all from one sample in a study of CD8+CD57+ T cells in acquired aplastic anemia. TCRdb ran MiXCR on the reads and lists one entry per CDR3 protein. The sample lists some 200,000 distinct CDR3 sequences, less than 60% occurring once. The specimen sequenced was sorted CD4+, CD8+, or CD8+CD57+ T cells (not recorded which) from PBMCs. The receptors come from a human donor with aplastic anemia. Both conserved end residues are part of each CDR3. A D gene is named only where the DNA matches it firmly. A row's size may be missing; if present it is once, few, many or a size class.

d_gene,abundance,v_gene,j_gene,CDR3aa,CDR3nt
TRBD2,many,TRBV12-3/TRBV12-4,TRBJ2-7,CASSSSSRLAGGPRYEQYF,TGTGCCAGCAGTTCTAGCTCGCGGCTAGCGGGGGGGCCACGCTACGAGCAGTACTTC
.,medium-sized,TRBV5-6,TRBJ2-1,CASSLSASYNEQFF,TGTGCCAGCAGCCTCAGCGCATCCTACAATGAGCAGTTCTTC
TRBD2,many,TRBV19,TRBJ2-7,CASSRTSGGSSYEQYF,TGTGCCAGTAGTAGGACTAGCGGGGGGAGCTCCTACGAGCAGTACTTC
.,many,TRBV2,TRBJ1-3,CASRRNRVGNTIYF,TGTGCCAGCAGGAGGAACAGGGTTGGAAACACCATATATTTT
.,.,TRBV12-3/TRBV12-4,TRBJ1-2,CASSLVLGTYGYTF,TGTGCCAGCAGTTTAGTACTGGGCACCTATGGCTACACCTTC
.,many,TRBV5-1,TRBJ2-7,CASSLAGTTYEQYF,TGCGCCAGCAGCTTGGCAGGAACTACCTACGAGCAGTACTTC
.,many,TRBV5-1,TRBJ2-5,CASSLVSGETQYF,TGCGCCAGCAGCTTGGTCAGTGGAGAGACCCAGTACTTC
.,many,TRBV6-5,TRBJ1-1,CASSYAGLGGIVAFF,TGTGCCAGCAGTTACGCTGGCCTCGGAGGAATTGTAGCTTTCTTT
.,.,TRBV29-1,TRBJ2-2,CSVEQAGHNTGELFF,TGCAGCGTTGAGCAAGCGGGTCATAACACCGGGGAGCTGTTTTTT
TRBD1,few,TRBV20-1,TRBJ2-7,CSVVGDRVYEQYF,TGCAGCGTTGTTGGGGACAGGGTCTACGAGCAGTACTTC
TRBD2,.,TRBV7-6,TRBJ2-7,CASSYRTSGVSYEQYF,TGTGCCAGCAGCTACCGGACTAGCGGGGTCTCCTACGAGCAGTACTTC
.,few,TRBV5-1,TRBJ2-5,CASSHGQSGGETQYF,TGCGCCAGCAGCCACGGACAGTCTGGAGGGGAGACCCAGTACTTC
.,.,TRBV7-9,TRBJ1-2,CASSHNVQNYGYTF,TGTGCCAGCAGCCACAACGTACAGAACTATGGCTACACCTTC
.,once,TRBV5-6,TRBJ2-4,CASSPRGVDIQYF,TGTGCCAGCAGCCCCCGCGGGGTCGACATTCAGTACTTC
.,few,TRBV28,TRBJ1-4,CASSFAGSEKLFF,TGTGCCAGCAGTTTTGCAGGGAGTGAAAAACTGTTTTTT
.,many,TRBV9,TRBJ1-6,CASSPYVVSNSPLHF,TGTGCCAGCAGCCCGTACGTAGTTTCAAATTCACCCCTCCACTTT
.,.,TRBV15,TRBJ1-3,CATEGNSGNTIYF,TGTGCCACGGAGGGTAACTCTGGAAACACCATATATTTT
.,many,TRBV2,TRBJ1-1,CASRGGWGATEAFF,TGTGCCAGCAGGGGGGGGTGGGGGGCCACTGAAGCTTTCTTT
.,many,TRBV7-9,TRBJ1-3,CASSGRVFGNTIYF,TGTGCCAGCAGCGGCAGGGTTTTCGGAAACACCATATATTTT
.,.,TRBV24-1,TRBJ2-3,CATSDSTFNTQYF,TGTGCCACCAGTGACTCAACCTTTAATACGCAGTATTTT
.,.,TRBV10-1,TRBJ2-1,CASSESTSGYYNEQFF,TGCGCCAGCAGTGAGTCGACATCGGGCTATTACAATGAGCAGTTCTTC
.,.,TRBV7-8,TRBJ1-4,CASSLVSGSTNEKLFF,TGTGCCAGCAGCTTAGTCTCGGGATCAACTAATGAAAAACTGTTTTTT
TRBD1,few,TRBV19,TRBJ1-4,CASSADRDEKLFF,TGTGCCAGTAGTGCGGACAGGGATGAAAAACTGTTTTTT
.,many,TRBV2,TRBJ2-3,CASSPRERGTDTQYF,TGTGCCAGCAGCCCCCGGGAGCGGGGCACAGATACGCAGTATTTT
TRBD1,many,TRBV19,TRBJ1-5,CASSESGGVNQPQHF,TGTGCCAGCAGCGAGTCAGGGGGCGTCAATCAGCCCCAGCATTTT
TRBD2,.,TRBV9,TRBJ2-3,CASSVRLAATDTQYF,TGTGCCAGCAGCGTGAGACTAGCTGCCACAGATACGCAGTATTTT
.,.,TRBV5-5,TRBJ2-7,CASSYFSGYEQYF,TGTGCCAGCAGTTACTTCTCGGGCTACGAGCAGTACTTC
TRBD2,.,TRBV2,TRBJ2-7,CASRAGGVEQYF,TGTGCCAGCAGGGCGGGGGGCGTCGAGCAGTACTTC
.,.,TRBV7-8,TRBJ1-3,CASSLTDSQSVTIYF,TGTGCCAGCAGCCTGACGGACAGCCAGTCGGTGACCATATATTTT
TRBD2,many,TRBV2,TRBJ2-3,CASSPSGGAGGPGTDTQYF,TGTGCCAGCAGTCCTTCAGGGGGAGCGGGGGGTCCGGGCACAGATACGCAGTATTTT
TRBD2,few,TRBV6-4,TRBJ2-3,CASSSGGSTDTQYF,TGTGCCAGCAGTAGCGGGGGGAGCACAGATACGCAGTATTTT
TRBD1,many,TRBV6-1,TRBJ1-3,CASVKGASGNTIYF,TGTGCCAGCGTAAAGGGGGCCTCTGGAAACACCATATATTTT
.,many,TRBV6-1,TRBJ1-1,CASRVLLGQATEAFF,TGTGCCAGCAGAGTTCTCCTAGGCCAGGCCACTGAAGCTTTCTTT
.,.,TRBV7-3,TRBJ1-2,CASSLRANGYTF,TGTGCCAGCAGTTTAAGGGCTAATGGCTACACCTTC
TRBD2,.,TRBV2,TRBJ2-1,CASSKGLAGVQFF,TGTGCCAGCAGTAAAGGACTAGCGGGGGTGCAGTTCTTC
.,many,TRBV28,TRBJ1-1,CASSLSVSGKAFF,TGTGCCAGCAGTTTAAGTGTGTCAGGGAAAGCTTTCTTT
TRBD1,.,TRBV7-3,TRBJ2-7,CASSLFGTGHEQYF,TGTGCCAGCAGCTTATTCGGGACAGGGCATGAGCAGTACTTC
TRBD1,few,TRBV29-1,TRBJ2-2,CSVGQGYTGELFF,TGCAGCGTGGGACAGGGGTACACCGGGGAGCTGTTTTTT
.,many,TRBV20-1,TRBJ1-2,CSARRPGGDYGYTF,TGCAGTGCTAGAAGGCCCGGCGGGGACTATGGCTACACCTTC
TRBD1,many,TRBV5-1,TRBJ2-7,CASSVGLTDRGPVEQYF,TGCGCCAGCAGCGTGGGATTGACGGACAGGGGGCCTGTAGAGCAGTACTTC
.,few,TRBV3-1,TRBJ1-1,CASSQGHLNTEAFF,TGTGCCAGCAGCCAAGGACACCTGAACACTGAAGCTTTCTTT
TRBD1,.,TRBV10-3,TRBJ1-6,CASSPRDRNSPLHF,TGTGCCAGCAGTCCCCGGGACAGGAATTCACCCCTCCACTTT
TRBD1,.,TRBV5-1,TRBJ1-2,CASSQYGTARIYGYTF,TGCGCCAGCAGCCAGTACGGGACAGCGAGGATATATGGCTACACCTTC
.,many,TRBV20-1,TRBJ1-1,CSASARVGPEAFF,TGCAGTGCTAGTGCCAGGGTGGGGCCTGAAGCTTTCTTT